These 17 T cell receptor beta chains came from one sample sequenced in a study of vaccination effects on CD4 cells after COVID-19. Sequencing used immunoSEQ multiplex PCR; TCRdb keeps in-frame clones, though not all of them. The sample has 35,000 to 45,000 clones; 70% to 80% are singletons. These receptors' targets are unknown. Sequencing in the ViraFEST assay came after antigen-specific CD4+ T cells had been expanded with viral peptide pools, which were used to stimulate PBMC. The culture ran for 10 days, and then CD4+ T cells were isolated. From March to December 2020, the person had a SARS-CoV-2 infection that was confirmed by PCR. The sample here was CD4+ T cells from PBMCs cultured with HCoV-NL63 spike peptides, taken before COVID-19 vaccination. These receptors all come from a human donor who had a prior SARS-CoV-2 infection.

This rearrangement joins TRBV3-1 (or the pseudogene TRBV3-2) to TRBJ1-5, with D uncertain. Germline V CDR1 and CDR2: LGHDT, YNNKEL (reference sequence). This CDR3 spans 13 amino acids. Trimming shortened V by 4 bases and J by 6 bases, and 10 bases separated the two germline ends. CDR3 coding DNA: TGTGCCAGCAGCCGACGGTGGGGTCAGCCCCAGCATTTT. Encoded protein: CASSRRWGQPQHF.

The V and J genes are TRBV6-5 and TRBJ1-5; no clear D gene. V was pared by 6 bases and J by 2 bases, with 11 bases between. This CDR3 is built from 14 residues. The V gene's germline CDR1 is MNHEY and CDR2 SVGAGI. The CDR3 region has the DNA TGTGCCAGCAGGAGGGAACAGCGCAATCAGCCCCAGCATTTT. Translation gives CASRREQRNQPQHF.

The chain carries TRBV20-1 and TRBJ2-7; D gene uncertain. CDR1 is DFQATT and CDR2 is SNEGSKA in the germline V gene (reference sequence). The CDR3 covers 14 residues. V lost 3 bases and J 6 bases, leaving 18 bases between the germline ends. CDR3 in amino acids: CSASKGTMFGEQYF. The CDR3 nucleotides read TGCAGTGCTAGTAAGGGCACCATGTTCGGCGAGCAGTACTTC.

The chain joins TRBV5-1 to TRBJ1-4; D is ambiguous. The length of the CDR3 is 15 residues. V lost 3 bases to trimming and J lost 0 bases, with 9 bases between them. Germline values: CDR1 SGHRS, CDR2 YFSETQ. The CDR3 loop reads CASSWTASTNEKLFF. The CDR3 DNA sequence: TGCGCCAGCAGCTGGACGGCATCAACTAATGAAAAACTGTTTTTT.

V gene TRBV5-1 combines with J gene TRBJ2-3; a possible D gene is TRBD1 (6 bases). V lost 0 bases, J lost 4 bases, and 18 bases lay in between. This CDR3 contains 17 residues. Germline loops: CDR1 SGHRS, CDR2 YFSETQ. The CDR3 sequence: CASSLGGTPDASDTQYF. Here the CDR3 DNA reads TGCGCCAGCAGCTTGGGAGGGACACCCGACGCATCAGATACGCAGTATTTT.

This chain connects TRBV20-1 to TRBJ1-2; no definite D call. This CDR3 contains 12 residues. Trimming left V 3 bases short and J 2 bases short, with 7 bases between. Germline V CDR1 and CDR2: DFQATT, SNEGSKA (reference sequence). CDR3 region: CSASRENYGYTF. CDR3 nucleotides: TGCAGTGCTAGTAGGGAGAACTATGGCTACACCTTC.

The chain recombines TRBV6-2 or TRBV6-3 with TRBJ1-5; D is unclear. V was trimmed by 1 base and J by 5 bases, leaving 15 bases between them. Looked up from germline, CDR1 is MNHEY and CDR2 is SVGEGT. The CDR3 is made up of 16 amino acids. The CDR3 nucleotides read TGTGCCAGCAGTTACTTCCCATCGTACGGAGATCAGCCCCAGCATTTT. Encoded protein: CASSYFPSYGDQPQHF.

The chain carries TRBV10-3 and TRBJ1-1, with D possibly matching TRBD1 (6 bases). This CDR3 region has 15 residues. Germline V lookup: CDR1 ENHRY, CDR2 SYGVKD. Deletions cut 1 base from V and 6 bases from J, with 15 bases between. DNA of the CDR3: TGTGCCATCAGTGAGTATGGGGGCAGTATTTCTGAAGCTTTCTTT. Translating it yields CAISEYGGSISEAFF.

The chain employs TRBV30 and TRBJ1-4; unclear D gene. V lost 2 bases and J lost 3, with 10 bases in between. The CDR3 is 14 residues long. In germline, CDR1 is GTSNPN, CDR2 SVGIG (reference sequence). CDR3 protein: CAWSTSRSNEKLFF. CDR3 in DNA: TGTGCCTGGAGTACTAGTAGGTCTAATGAAAAACTGTTTTTT.

This CDR3 is CASSFSGGTTEAFF. DNA for the CDR3: TGTGCCAGCAGCTTTTCAGGGGGCACCACTGAAGCTTTCTTT. This chain connects TRBV7-3 to TRBJ1-1; 8 positions agree with TRBD1. Trimming cost V 3 bases and J 4 bases; bases outside gene matches: 4. Germline V gene lookup returns CDR1 SGHTA and CDR2 FQGTGA. CDR3 length: 14 residues.

The chain uses TRBV5-6 and TRBJ2-7; 9 bases match TRBD1. CDR3 length equals 13 residues. V dropped 7 bases and J dropped 3; count of bases not matched to a gene: 5. The V gene's germline CDR1 is SGHDT and CDR2 YYEEEE. For the CDR3, the DNA is TGTGCCAGCGGGCGACAGGGGGTCTACGAGCAGTACTTC. Amino acid sequence: CASGRQGVYEQYF.

The chain uses TRBV20-1 and TRBJ2-6; D remains ambiguous. Per the germline V gene, CDR1 is DFQATT and CDR2 is SNEGSKA (reference sequence). The CDR3 sequence is 16 residues long. Trimming shortened V by 3 bases and J by 0 bases, and 12 bases separated the two germline ends. CDR3 nucleotides: TGCAGTGCTAGTGGTGCGCCCAACTCTGGGGCCAACGTCCTGACTTTC. This translates into CSASGAPNSGANVLTF.

The V and J genes are TRBV6-5 and TRBJ1-1; D gene uncertain. Trimming shortened V by 8 bases and J by 1 base, and 11 bases separated the two germline ends. This CDR3 contains 13 residues. Looked up from germline, CDR1 is MNHEY and CDR2 is SVGAGI. The CDR3 sequence is CASQWPGNTEAFF. In nucleotides, the CDR3 is TGTGCCAGCCAATGGCCGGGGAACACTGAAGCTTTCTTT.

This chain joins TRBV9 and TRBJ1-1, with unresolved D. The length of the CDR3 is 14 residues. V gave up 1 base and J gave up 2 bases, with 9 bases separating them. Germline V CDR1 and CDR2: SGDLS, YYNGEE. In nucleotides, the CDR3 is TGTGCCAGCAGCGTATCTATAGTCAACACTGAAGCTTTCTTT. It encodes CASSVSIVNTEAFF.

V usage is TRBV6-2 or TRBV6-3 and J usage is TRBJ1-2, with a possible D match to TRBD1 (5 bases). The CDR3 is 14 residues long. CDR1 is MNHEY, CDR2 SVGEGT, per germline. Deletions cut 6 bases from V and 0 bases from J, with 11 bases between. This CDR3 is CASSPQGANYGYTF. The CDR3 region has the DNA TGTGCCAGCAGCCCTCAGGGAGCTAACTATGGCTACACCTTC.

The chain combines TRBV12-3 or TRBV12-4 with TRBJ2-7; D not certain. This CDR3 has 12 amino acids. V was trimmed by 6 bases and J by 0 bases, leaving 6 bases between them. The CDR3 sequence: CASRGYSYEQYF. In nucleotides, the CDR3 is TGTGCCAGCAGGGGCTACTCCTACGAGCAGTACTTC.

Note on this clone: A read error may account for a junction end that differs from germline. The chain has TRBV7-3 and TRBJ2-4; 11 bases align to TRBD2. Germline CDR1 is SGHTA and CDR2 is FQGTGA. The length of the CDR3 is 15 residues. The CDR3 loop reads CASSLTRAGTSGFVF. The CDR3 nucleotides are TGTGCCAGCAGCTTAACGCGGGCCGGGACTAGCGGTTTTGTGTTC.